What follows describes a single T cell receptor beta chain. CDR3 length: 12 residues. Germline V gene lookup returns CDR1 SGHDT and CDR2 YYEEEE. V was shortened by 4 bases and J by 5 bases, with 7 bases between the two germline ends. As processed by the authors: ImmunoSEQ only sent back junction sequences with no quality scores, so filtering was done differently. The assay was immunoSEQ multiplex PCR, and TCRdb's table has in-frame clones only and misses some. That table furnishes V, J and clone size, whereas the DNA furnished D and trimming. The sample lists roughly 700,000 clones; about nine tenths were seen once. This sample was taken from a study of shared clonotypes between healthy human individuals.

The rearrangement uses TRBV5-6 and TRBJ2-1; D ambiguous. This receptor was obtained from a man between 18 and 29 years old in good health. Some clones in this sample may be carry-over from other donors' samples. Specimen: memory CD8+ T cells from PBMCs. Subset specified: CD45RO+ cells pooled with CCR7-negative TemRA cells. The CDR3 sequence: CASSVMDNEQFF. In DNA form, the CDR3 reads TGTGCCAGCAGCGTGATGGACAATGAGCAGTTCTTC.